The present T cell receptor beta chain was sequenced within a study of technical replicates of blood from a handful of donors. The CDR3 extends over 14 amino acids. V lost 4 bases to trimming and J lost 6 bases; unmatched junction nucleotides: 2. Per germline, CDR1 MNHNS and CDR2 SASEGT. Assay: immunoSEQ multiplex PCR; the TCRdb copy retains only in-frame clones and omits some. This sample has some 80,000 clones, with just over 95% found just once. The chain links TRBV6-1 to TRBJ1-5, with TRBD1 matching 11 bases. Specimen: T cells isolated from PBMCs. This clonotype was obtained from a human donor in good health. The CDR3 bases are TGTGCCAGCAGTGGGGGACAGGGGGGTCAGCCCCAGCATTTT. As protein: CASSGGQGGQPQHF.